This T cell receptor (beta chain) was captured by sequencing in a study of T cells after yellow fever vaccination. Study results and caveats: Primary-vaccination clones mostly resurfaced post-booster (about 95% CD4, about 87% CD8).

In making TCR cDNA, 5'RACE template switching added a universal primer site and UMIs to it. Via MiXCR, TCRdb re-called the 5' RACE reads, giving one row per CDR3 protein. The profile shows about 320,000 distinct CDR3 sequences, 6.8% of them singletons. The CDR3 runs to 17 residues. Germline loops: CDR1 MGHRA, CDR2 YSYEKL. The V segment lost 1 base and the J segment 3 bases; nucleotides outside the gene matches: 9. This clonotype was found a few times. What it recognizes is unknown. The rearrangement joins TRBV4-1 to TRBJ1-5; 7 bases map to TRBD1. The receptor was derived from a man in his late teens or twenties who received the YFV17D yellow fever vaccine. The source material was PBMCs, sampled approximately 40 days after the first yellow fever vaccination. The CDR3 DNA reads TGCGCCAGCAGCCAAGGTATAAGGGGGACAGTCAATCAGCCCCAGCATTTT. Its translation: CASSQGIRGTVNQPQHF.